Below, 8 T cell receptor beta chains from the same sample are listed, as sequenced in a study of STAT5B mutations in CD4+ large granular lymphocyte leukemia (dated by TCRdb to the early 2020s). Library method: the immunoSEQ multiplex PCR assay. The table comes from immuneACCESS by way of TCRdb, which keeps in-frame sequences with V and J called. Part of the clones is missing from these tables; in studies checked, under half for an unresolved V gene and the rest for unknown reasons. For this sample the table gives about 33,000 clones, of which 74% were detected only once. The ten largest make up approximately 0.29% of the sample. The sequenced sample was CD4+ T cells from blood buffy coats. The receptors derive from a human donor in good health.

The gene calls are TRBV5-1 and TRBJ2-2; D gene ambiguous. Germline V gene sequence: CDR1 SGHRS, CDR2 YFSETQ. The CDR3 runs 13 residues. V was shortened by 0 bases and J by 9 bases, with 9 bases between the two germline ends. CDR3 region: CASSLDQSRELFF. The DNA of the CDR3 is TGCGCCAGCAGCTTGGATCAAAGTAGGGAGCTGTTTTTT.

The gene calls are TRBV27 and TRBJ2-7; 7 nucleotides line up with TRBD1. The CDR3 covers 14 residues. CDR1 is MNHEY, CDR2 SMNVEV, per germline (reference sequence). J was trimmed by 0 bases and V by 5 bases; bases with no gene match: 4. The CDR3 sequence: CASSQRDSSYEQYF. Written as DNA, the CDR3 is TGTGCCAGCAGTCAAAGGGACAGCTCCTACGAGCAGTACTTC.

The chain links TRBV28 to TRBJ1-1; the D is unclear. CDR1 is MDHEN, CDR2 SYDVKM, per germline. V lost 8 bases and J lost 2, with 9 bases in between. CDR3 length: 12 residues. Here the CDR3 DNA reads TGTGCCAGCCGATCGGAAAACACTGAAGCTTTCTTT. Translated: CASRSENTEAFF.

V is TRBV5-1 and J is TRBJ1-4; 7 nucleotides align to TRBD1. Germline assignment: CDR1 SGHRS and CDR2 YFSETQ. CDR3 length: 15 amino acids. The ends lost 4 bases at V and 5 bases at J; junction bases unmatched: 8. CDR3 DNA sequence: TGCGCCAGCAGCCAGGGGGGTACGCGGAATGAAAAACTGTTTTTT. Amino acid sequence: CASSQGGTRNEKLFF. The full variable domain, its missing parts supplied by reference TRBV5-1 and TRBJ1-4, is KAGVTQTPRYLIKTRGQQVTLSCSPISGHRSVSWYQQTPGQGLQFLFEYFSETQRNKGNFPGRFSGRQFSNSRSEMNVSTLELGDSALYLCASSQGGTRNEKLFFGSGTQLSVL.

The chain recombines TRBV21-1 with TRBJ2-1; the table's D gene call, TRBD2, was not cross checked with the DNA. TRBV21-1 is designated a pseudogene. This CDR3 contains 13 residues. This chain's CDR3 is CASSKALDGEQFF. CDR3 bases: TGTGCCAGCAGCAAAGCGCTAGACGGTGAGCAGTTCTTC.

The genes are TRBV9 and TRBJ1-2, with 8 positions matching TRBD1. Germline loops: CDR1 SGDLS, CDR2 YYNGEE. The CDR3 length is 15 residues. The junction had 12 bases not matched to a gene; V was cut back by 4 bases and J by 7 bases. The CDR3 region is CASSPRPSGGLGYTF. The DNA of the CDR3 is TGTGCCAGCAGCCCACGGCCATCAGGGGGCCTTGGCTACACCTTC.

The gene calls are TRBV2 and TRBJ2-7; perhaps TRBD2 as D (5 bases). From germline, CDR1 is SNHLY and CDR2 FYNNEI. V was trimmed by 4 bases and J by 3 bases, leaving 13 bases between them. The CDR3 extends over 14 amino acids. Here the CDR3 DNA reads TGTGCCAGCAGTGGGAGGCTAATTAACTACGAGCAGTACTTC. Protein sequence: CASSGRLINYEQYF.

The chain is built from TRBV5-4 and TRBJ1-1; 11 nucleotides match TRBD1. V lost 5 bases, J lost 1 base, and 4 bases stayed unmatched. CDR1 and CDR2 from the germline V gene are SGHNT and YYREEE (reference sequence). The CDR3 is made up of 15 amino acids. CDR3: CASSRDRGTNTEAFF. CDR3 in DNA: TGTGCCAGCAGTAGGGACAGGGGGACGAACACTGAAGCTTTCTTT.